This TCR beta chain was captured by sequencing in a study of cytomegalovirus exposure and HLA in healthy donors. Study findings and constraints: In a later analysis, HLA-C alleles had the fewest associated TCRs, DRB1 alleles the most. As a later analysis showed, several of the most significant clusters appeared to be linked to common viral pathogens.

CDR1 is MNHEY, CDR2 SMNVEV, per germline (reference sequence). V lost 5 bases, J lost 1 base, and 8 bases lay in between. The length of the CDR3 is 13 residues. To note about this clone: Its antigen remains unidentified.

The study ran its PCR with 60 Vbeta and 13 Jbeta primers. The assay was immunoSEQ multiplex PCR, and TCRdb's table has in-frame clones only and misses some. The table includes tens of thousands of clones, less than 80% detected once. This chain joins TRBV27 and TRBJ1-1; perhaps TRBD1 as D (6 bases). The TCR comes from a woman in her thirties or forties in good health and CMV-seropositive. The sequenced sample was PBMCs. This CDR3 reads CASSRTANTEAFF. The DNA for the CDR3 is TGTGCCAGCAGTCGGACAGCGAACACTGAAGCTTTCTTT.